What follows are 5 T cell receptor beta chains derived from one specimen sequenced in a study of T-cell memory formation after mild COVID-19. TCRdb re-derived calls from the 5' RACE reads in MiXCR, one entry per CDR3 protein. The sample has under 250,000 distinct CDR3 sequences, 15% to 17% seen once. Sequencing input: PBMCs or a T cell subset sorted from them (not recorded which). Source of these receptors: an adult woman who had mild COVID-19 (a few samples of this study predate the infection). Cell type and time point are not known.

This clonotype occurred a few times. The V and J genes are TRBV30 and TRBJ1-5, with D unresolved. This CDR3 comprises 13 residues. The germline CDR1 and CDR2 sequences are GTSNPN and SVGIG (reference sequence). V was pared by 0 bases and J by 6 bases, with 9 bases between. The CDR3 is CAWSVSQSQPQHF. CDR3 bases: TGTGCCTGGAGTGTATCCCAGAGTCAGCCCCAGCATTTT. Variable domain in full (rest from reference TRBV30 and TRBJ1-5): SQTIHQWPATLVQPVGSPLSLECTVEGTSNPNLYWYRQAAGRGLQLLFYSVGIGQISSEVPQNLSASRPQDRQFILSSKKLLLSDSGFYLCAWSVSQSQPQHFGDGTRLSIL.

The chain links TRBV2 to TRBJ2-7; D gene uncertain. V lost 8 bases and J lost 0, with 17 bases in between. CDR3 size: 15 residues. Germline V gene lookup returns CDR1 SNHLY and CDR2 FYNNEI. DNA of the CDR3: TGTGCCAGCTCAGGAAGACGGTCCTACTCCTACGAGCAGTACTTC. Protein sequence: CASSGRRSYSYEQYF. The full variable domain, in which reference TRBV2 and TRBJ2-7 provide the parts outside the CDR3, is EPEVTQTPSHQVTQMGQEVILRCVPISNHLYFYWYRQILGQKVEFLVSFYNNEISEKSEIFDDQFSVERPDGSNFTLKIRSTKLEDSAMYFCASSGRRSYSYEQYFGPGTRLTVT.

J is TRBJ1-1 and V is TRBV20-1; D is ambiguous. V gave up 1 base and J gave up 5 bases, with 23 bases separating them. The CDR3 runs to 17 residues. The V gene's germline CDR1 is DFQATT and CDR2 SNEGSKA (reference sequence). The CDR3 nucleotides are TGCAGTGCTAGAGGCAAGAACCGCTTGAACAAGGAGACTGAAGCTTTCTTT. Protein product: CSARGKNRLNKETEAFF.

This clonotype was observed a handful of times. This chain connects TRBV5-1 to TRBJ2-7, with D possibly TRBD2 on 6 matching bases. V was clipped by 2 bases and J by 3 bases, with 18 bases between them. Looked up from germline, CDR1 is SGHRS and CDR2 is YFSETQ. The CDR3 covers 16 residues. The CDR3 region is CASSLSTRGDHYEQYF. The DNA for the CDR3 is TGCGCCAGCAGCTTAAGTACTCGCGGGGACCACTACGAGCAGTACTTC.

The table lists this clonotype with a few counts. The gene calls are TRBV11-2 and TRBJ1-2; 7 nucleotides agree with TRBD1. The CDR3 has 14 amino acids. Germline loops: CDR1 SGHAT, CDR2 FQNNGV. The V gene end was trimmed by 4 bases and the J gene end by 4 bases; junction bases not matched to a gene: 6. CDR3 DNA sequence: TGTGCCAGCAGCTCTACTACAGGGGCCTATGGCTACACCTTC. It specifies CASSSTTGAYGYTF.